The 20 T cell receptor beta chains below were found in one sample sequenced in a study of beta chain features in type 1 diabetes (dated by TCRdb to 2016 to 2019). Libraries were built with the immunoSEQ multiplex PCR assay. The High Capacity cDNA Reverse Transcription Kit was used to reverse transcribe all of the isolated RNA, meaning that expressed TCRB transcripts were what got sequenced. Here the immuneACCESS table is served through TCRdb, limited to in-frame sequences with V and J called. Missing clones are a known gap in these copies; in checked studies unresolved V genes cover under half, and the rest lacks a known reason. The sample includes more than 300,000 clones, with around 13% observed a single time. The top ten clones comprise about 0.017% of the sample. Material for sequencing was naive CD4+ T cells from blood. The cell subset or site label on this specimen signifies: true naive CD4+ T cells. These receptors were taken from a man between 18 and 35 years old in good health.

J is TRBJ2-3 and V is TRBV6-5; 9 bases match TRBD2. Germline V gene data show CDR1 as MNHEY and CDR2 as SVGAGI. Unmatched junction bases numbered 10, after V lost 2 bases and J lost 10 bases. This CDR3 spans 15 amino acids. CDR3 nucleotides: TGTGCCAGCAGTTACGGTAGCGGGGGCCTGTTTTCGCAGTATTTT. Translating gives CASSYGSGGLFSQYF.

This clone showed up just a few times. This chain links TRBV19 with TRBJ2-3, with no clear D. Germline V gene data show CDR1 as LNHDA and CDR2 as SQIVND (reference sequence). Trimming took 5 bases from V and 6 from J, leaving 9 bases between them. The CDR3 extends over 12 amino acids. CDR3 coding DNA: TGTGCCAGTAGTCGTTTGTCGGATACGCAGTATTTT. Amino acid sequence: CASSRLSDTQYF.

The rearrangement links TRBV27 to TRBJ2-2, with D possibly matching TRBD2 (6 bases). Germline V gene lookup returns CDR1 MNHEY and CDR2 SMNVEV (reference sequence). This CDR3 spans 14 amino acids. Trimming cost V 1 base and J 5 bases, with 8 bases left between them. CDR3 bases: TGTGCCAGCAGTTTATGGGACTCTACCGGGGAGCTGTTTTTT. It codes for CASSLWDSTGELFF.

The rearrangement uses TRBV7-2 and TRBJ1-2, with 8 bases fitting TRBD1. From germline, CDR1 is SGHTA and CDR2 FQGNSA. V was clipped by 5 bases and J by 6 bases; unmatched bases: 11. There are 15 residues in the CDR3. The CDR3 region has the DNA TGTGCCAGCAGCCGCAGAGGGACAGGTAGTAATGGCTACACCTTC. Translation: CASSRRGTGSNGYTF.

The J gene is TRBJ2-7, the V gene TRBV28; the D gene is possibly TRBD1 (6 bases). There are 13 residues in the CDR3. Per germline, CDR1 MDHEN and CDR2 SYDVKM. Trimming removed 3 bases at V and 4 bases at J, with 10 bases between. The CDR3 region has the DNA TGTGCCAGCAGTTTGCCAGGGGTATACGAGCAGTACTTC. This codes for CASSLPGVYEQYF.

The chain uses TRBV5-5 and TRBJ2-3; tentative D call: TRBD2 (6 bases). Germline CDR1 is SGHKS and CDR2 is YYEKEE (reference sequence). The CDR3 spans 15 residues. The V and J ends lost 1 base and 2 bases respectively, with 11 bases between them. Here the CDR3 DNA reads TGTGCCAGCAGCTTGTGGGGGGTCCCCACAGATACGCAGTATTTT. Protein sequence: CASSLWGVPTDTQYF.

This clone has more than one count but fewer than ten. The gene calls are TRBV7-9 and TRBJ2-1; 13 positions match TRBD2. J was trimmed by 6 bases and V by 7 bases; bases with no gene match: 6. The CDR3 loop spans 15 amino acids. Germline V CDR1 and CDR2: SEHNR, FQNEAQ (reference sequence). The CDR3 sequence: CASKGTSGIFNEQFF. The CDR3 DNA follows: TGTGCCAGCAAGGGGACTAGCGGGATATTCAATGAGCAGTTCTTC.

This clone appeared a few times. The V call is TRBV28, the J call TRBJ1-2; 7 bases fit TRBD1. This CDR3 region has 14 residues. V was clipped by 4 bases and J by 4 bases; unmatched bases: 6. Germline loops: CDR1 MDHEN, CDR2 SYDVKM. In DNA, the CDR3 is TGTGCCAGCAGTTATACGGGACAGACCTATGGCTACACCTTC. Amino acids: CASSYTGQTYGYTF.

The V call is TRBV9, the J call TRBJ2-2, with 7 bases aligning to TRBD1. The germline V gene encodes CDR1 SGDLS and CDR2 YYNGEE. V lost 0 bases to trimming and J lost 7 bases; unmatched junction nucleotides: 9. The CDR3 sequence is 16 residues long. The chain's CDR3 is CASSVESSGTVGELFF. The CDR3 bases are TGTGCCAGCAGCGTAGAGTCATCAGGGACAGTCGGGGAGCTGTTTTTT. The full variable domain, completed using reference TRBV9 and TRBJ2-2, is DSGVTQTPKHLITATGQRVTLRCSPRSGDLSVYWYQQSLDQGLQFLIQYYNGEERAKGNILERFSAQQFPDLHSELNLSSLELGDSALYFCASSVESSGTVGELFFGEGSRLTVL.

The rearrangement joins TRBV28 to TRBJ1-5; D perhaps matches TRBD1 (5 bases). The CDR3 covers 15 residues. Germline values: CDR1 MDHEN, CDR2 SYDVKM. The germline V and J ends were trimmed by 4 bases and 4 bases, with 14 bases remaining between them. The CDR3: CASSSPVGGNQPQHF. CDR3 coding DNA: TGTGCCAGCAGTTCACCAGTCGGGGGGAATCAGCCCCAGCATTTT.

This clone was recorded a few times. This chain uses TRBV7-3 with TRBJ2-1; D unclear. V lost 2 bases, J lost 3 bases, and 8 bases lay in between. The CDR3 loop spans 14 amino acids. CDR1 is SGHTA, CDR2 FQGTGA, per germline. The CDR3 DNA follows: TGTGCCAGCAGCTTAGTTGCAGACTACAATGAGCAGTTCTTC. Its translation: CASSLVADYNEQFF.

V gene TRBV15 combines with J gene TRBJ2-2, with D possibly TRBD1 on 6 matching bases. The V end lost 5 bases, the J end lost 1 base, and 14 bases lay between the germline ends. CDR3 length: 16 amino acids. The germline V gene has CDR1 LNHNV and CDR2 YYDKDF (reference sequence). CDR3 sequence (DNA): TGTGCCACCAGCGGCTATCAGACAGGGAACACCGGGGAGCTGTTTTTT. Translating gives CATSGYQTGNTGELFF.

This clone was seen more than once but under ten times. Other nucleotide sequences in the sample specify the same CDR3. The J gene is TRBJ1-2, the V gene TRBV30; D remains unclear. Germline V gene lookup returns CDR1 GTSNPN and CDR2 SVGIG (reference sequence). The CDR3 consists of 11 residues. The ends were cut back, 4 bases at V and 2 bases at J, with 5 bases in the middle. The DNA of the CDR3 is TGTGCCTGGACCGGGAACTATGGCTACACCTTC. This sequence encodes CAWTGNYGYTF.

The V gene is TRBV7-3, the J gene TRBJ2-1; maybe TRBD1 (5 bases). This CDR3 contains 13 residues. Germline values: CDR1 SGHTA, CDR2 FQGTGA. The V and J ends lost 1 base and 7 bases respectively, with 8 bases between them. CDR3 sequence reads: CASSLRQWNEQFF. The CDR3 bases are TGTGCCAGCAGCTTAAGACAGTGGAATGAGCAGTTCTTC.

This clone was observed a handful of times. This rearrangement joins TRBV25-1 to TRBJ2-7; no clear D gene. V gave up 1 base and J gave up 3 bases, with 13 bases separating them. The CDR3 consists of 15 residues. Germline-derived CDR1 and CDR2 are MGHDK and SYGVNS. The CDR3 DNA follows: TGTGCCAGCAGTGAATCCGGCCAACCTAGCTACGAGCAGTACTTC. The encoded protein is CASSESGQPSYEQYF.

The chain links TRBV7-2 to TRBJ2-6; 7 bases line up with TRBD2. Per the germline V gene, CDR1 is SGHTA and CDR2 is FQGNSA. This CDR3 has 17 amino acids. V lost 4 bases to trimming and J lost 2 bases; unmatched junction nucleotides: 8. The CDR3 loop reads CASSSPRGRAGANVLTF. The DNA of the CDR3 is TGTGCCAGCAGCTCCCCCCGGGGGAGGGCTGGGGCCAACGTCCTGACTTTC.

This chain links TRBV19 with TRBJ2-5; 7 nucleotides agree with TRBD2. The CDR3 runs 15 residues. Germline CDR1 reads LNHDA; CDR2 reads SQIVND (reference sequence). V dropped 1 base and J dropped 4; count of bases not matched to a gene: 6. CDR3 region: CASSIGGRAGETQYF. The CDR3 DNA reads as TGTGCCAGTAGTATAGGTGGGAGGGCCGGAGAGACCCAGTACTTC.

In nucleotides, the CDR3 is TGTGCCAGCAGGCGTGATTCACCCCTCCACTTT. As protein: CASRRDSPLHF. The J gene is TRBJ1-6, the V gene TRBV6-5; D unresolved. The CDR3 totals 11 residues. Trimming shortened V by 6 bases and J by 8 bases, and 5 bases separated the two germline ends. In germline, CDR1 is MNHEY, CDR2 SVGAGI.

The rearrangement joins TRBV7-2 to TRBJ1-2, with 9 bases fitting TRBD1. Germline V gives CDR1 SGHTA, CDR2 FQGNSA. The CDR3 runs 14 residues. The ends lost 5 bases at V and 7 bases at J; junction bases unmatched: 8. Here the CDR3 reads CASSERTGAGGYTF. CDR3 nucleotide sequence: TGTGCCAGCAGCGAGAGGACAGGGGCGGGTGGCTACACCTTC.

J is TRBJ1-2 and V is TRBV29-1; TRBD1 agrees at 11 bases. The CDR3 is 15 residues long. Germline V gene lookup returns CDR1 SQVTM and CDR2 ANQGSEA. The trim removed 6 bases at V and 0 bases at J, leaving 6 bases unmatched. Written as DNA, the CDR3 is TGCAGCGTCGGACAGGGGGCGAGGGCTAACTATGGCTACACCTTC. It translates to CSVGQGARANYGYTF. Based on the CDR3 plus reference TRBV29-1 and TRBJ1-2, the full variable domain is SAVISQKPSRDICQRGTSLTIQCQVDSQVTMMFWYRQQPGQSLTLIATANQGSEATYESGFVIDKFPISRPNLTFSTLTVSNMSPEDSSIYLCSVGQGARANYGYTFGSGTRLTVV.